These T cell receptor beta chains were read from a single sample in a study of human T cells and chemical hapten exposure. One entry per CDR3 protein results from TCRdb running MiXCR on the RACE reads. The sample holds around 130,000 distinct CDR3 sequences; approximately 9.5% are singletons and the top ten take approximately 1.6%. The sequencing input was whole blood. The source of these receptors is a male donor in good health. Some clones in this sample may be carry-over from other donors' samples. CDR3s include the opening cysteine and the closing phenylalanine or tryptophan. Fields, in order: J gene, V gene, CDR3 protein.

j_gene: TRBJ2-7
v_gene: TRBV25-1
CDR3aa: CASSEAQEQPYEQYF

j_gene: TRBJ2-3
v_gene: TRBV7-2
CDR3aa: CASSPGQGGTDTQYF

j_gene: TRBJ2-7
v_gene: TRBV12-3/TRBV12-4
CDR3aa: CASSWLGQPYEQYF

j_gene: TRBJ2-1
v_gene: TRBV7-2
CDR3aa: CASSPSGGFYNEQFF

j_gene: TRBJ2-1
v_gene: TRBV12-3/TRBV12-4
CDR3aa: CASRLGLAGGLVSFF

j_gene: TRBJ1-2
v_gene: TRBV28
CDR3aa: CASRGGGAYYGYTF

j_gene: TRBJ2-5
v_gene: TRBV6-2/TRBV6-3
CDR3aa: CASIASGSQETQYF

j_gene: TRBJ1-5
v_gene: TRBV2
CDR3aa: CASLGQNNQPQHF

j_gene: TRBJ2-1
v_gene: TRBV4-3
CDR3aa: CASSQEKLRRDSYNEQFF

j_gene: TRBJ1-1
v_gene: TRBV7-8
CDR3aa: CASSTRTATEAFF

j_gene: TRBJ1-1
v_gene: TRBV4-3
CDR3aa: CASSQDRTVEAFF

j_gene: TRBJ2-3
v_gene: TRBV11-1
CDR3aa: CASSPDTGGRTDTQYF

j_gene: TRBJ2-5
v_gene: TRBV20-1
CDR3aa: CSARTGGPRRQETQYF

j_gene: TRBJ2-4
v_gene: TRBV6-1
CDR3aa: CASSDTRAKNIQYF

j_gene: TRBJ2-7
v_gene: TRBV6-5
CDR3aa: CASSLGDRSPGEQYF

j_gene: TRBJ2-5
v_gene: TRBV7-7
CDR3aa: CASSLDNSGLRETQYF

j_gene: TRBJ2-3
v_gene: TRBV29-1
CDR3aa: CSVEDPGLAGGPDTQYF

j_gene: TRBJ1-2
v_gene: TRBV5-1
CDR3aa: CASSLGGHSGEGYTF

j_gene: TRBJ2-6
v_gene: TRBV3-1
CDR3aa: CASSQDEGTGANVLTF

j_gene: TRBJ1-2
v_gene: TRBV6-5
CDR3aa: CASSYSVTGRYGYTF

j_gene: TRBJ1-1
v_gene: TRBV5-6
CDR3aa: CASSLAGTGMMNTEAFF

j_gene: TRBJ1-2
v_gene: TRBV4-3
CDR3aa: CASSQDGVGQGGYGYTF

j_gene: TRBJ2-1
v_gene: TRBV19
CDR3aa: CASSMRGPDRGLHEQFF

j_gene: TRBJ2-1
v_gene: TRBV24-1
CDR3aa: CATSHGTINNEQFF

j_gene: TRBJ1-2
v_gene: TRBV14
CDR3aa: CASSPSAFNYGYTF

j_gene: TRBJ1-4
v_gene: TRBV7-9
CDR3aa: CASSSSNRPQICATNEKLFF

j_gene: TRBJ2-1
v_gene: TRBV5-1
CDR3aa: CASSRGTSGSHNEQFF

j_gene: TRBJ1-2
v_gene: TRBV5-1
CDR3aa: CASSFGTGDDGYTF

j_gene: TRBJ1-4
v_gene: TRBV6-6
CDR3aa: CASSYSNNEKLFF